The 5 T cell receptor beta chains below all came from one sample that was sequenced in a study of T cells in Graves' hyperthyroidism and ophthalmopathy. Amplified TCR beta CDR3 regions derived from RNA transcripts. A set of HTBI primers served as the primers for a first-round RT-PCR of the TCR CDR3. TCRdb ran MiXCR on the multiplex PCR reads and lists one entry per CDR3 protein. The table has 340,000 or so distinct CDR3 sequences, roughly 18% seen once. Sequencing input: blood. The receptor set was obtained from a woman aged 45-60 years with Graves' hyperthyroidism.

This clonotype was seen only a few times. The CDR3 nucleotides read TGCGCCAGCAGTCACTCCTACGAACGGGCAGCTAATGAAAAACTGTTTTTT. Protein product: CASSHSYERAANEKLFF. The V call is TRBV4-1, the J call TRBJ1-4, with D unresolved. The germline CDR1 and CDR2 sequences are MGHRA and YSYEKL. The CDR3 totals 17 residues. V lost 6 bases, J lost 3 bases, and 20 bases lay in between.

There are a few counts of this clonotype. The gene calls are TRBV11-2 and TRBJ2-1; 7 bases match TRBD2. Germline-derived CDR1 and CDR2 are SGHAT and FQNNGV. V dropped 5 bases and J dropped 1; count of bases not matched to a gene: 8. The CDR3 sequence is 16 residues long. This CDR3 reads CASSPPGGRSYNEQFF. For the CDR3, the DNA is TGTGCCAGCAGCCCACCCGGCGGGAGATCCTACAATGAGCAGTTCTTC.

The V gene is TRBV29-1, the J gene TRBJ1-2, with 8 bases that match TRBD1. The CDR3 length is 12 residues. V was clipped by 7 bases and J by 6 bases; unmatched bases: 7. Germline CDR1 and CDR2: SQVTM and ANQGSEA. CDR3 DNA sequence: TGCAGCGGTTTCAGGGGGCGGGATGGCTACACCTTC. This sequence encodes CSGFRGRDGYTF.

The chain is built from TRBV12-3 or TRBV12-4 and TRBJ1-1; 7 positions match TRBD1. This CDR3 is 14 amino acids long. V shed 7 bases, J shed 0 bases, and the junction held 5 bases outside the gene matches. CDR3 in amino acids: CASTPTGVNTEAFF. The CDR3, as DNA: TGTGCCAGCACCCCCACAGGGGTGAACACTGAAGCTTTCTTT.

Ten or more counts support this clonotype. The chain is built from TRBV10-3 and TRBJ2-7; D gene ambiguous. Per the germline V gene, CDR1 is ENHRY and CDR2 is SYGVKD. The CDR3 has 14 amino acids. V lost 2 bases, J lost 3 bases, and 11 bases lay in between. The CDR3 reads CAISEPAWGYEQYF. DNA for the CDR3: TGTGCCATCAGTGAGCCTGCTTGGGGCTACGAGCAGTACTTC.